This is a list of T cell receptor beta chains from one sample in a study of cytotoxic CD8 clonotypes in ibrutinib-treated CLL. Sequencing was performed with immunoSEQ multiplex PCR; in TCRdb, only in-frame clones are kept and a portion is missing. The sample shows 300,000 to 400,000 clones, roughly two thirds of them seen only once. Sequencing was performed on PBMCs, taken after 36 months of ibrutinib treatment. Receptors originate from a human donor with chronic lymphocytic leukemia. CDR3s include the opening cysteine and the closing phenylalanine or tryptophan. Not every row has a clone size; where given, it reads once, few, many or a size class.

clone size	V gene	J gene	CDR3 protein
-	TRBV15	TRBJ1-4	CATSRVGTGEEKLFF
-	TRBV27	TRBJ2-2	CASSLEGGGGGELFF
-	TRBV5-1	TRBJ2-1	CASSSFGGTYNEQFF
-	TRBV27	TRBJ1-1	CASSLGGGNTEAFF
few	TRBV4-1	TRBJ2-7	CASSQPNRDEQYF
-	TRBV4-1	TRBJ1-4	CASSQAPGRNNEKLFF
few	TRBV18	TRBJ2-1	CASSPSLNEQFF
-	TRBV25-1	TRBJ2-5	CASSEYPTQGETQYF
few	TRBV5-4	TRBJ2-2	CASSLWVSGELFF
few	TRBV7-6	TRBJ2-7	CASSLGWGTGAGEQYF
-	TRBV19	TRBJ1-1	CASSDPRWGGWAFF
-	TRBV7-2	TRBJ2-1	CASSLGIPYNEQFF
once	TRBV2	TRBJ1-1	CASKLGGSLNTEAFF
few	TRBV2	TRBJ2-1	CASTRQGDNEQFF
once	TRBV4-1	TRBJ2-1	CASSQTFRQGGQFF
-	TRBV6-5	TRBJ1-2	CASSDGTGVYGYTF
few	TRBV7-2	TRBJ2-2	CASGVQGASAGELFF
-	TRBV27	TRBJ2-2	CASSSGLANGELFF
-	TRBV5-1	TRBJ2-1	CASSLLGVGEQFF
-	TRBV18	TRBJ1-3	CASSATGLSGNTIYF
-	TRBV5-1	TRBJ2-7	CASSLGTPSYEQYF
-	TRBV29-1	TRBJ2-7	CSVGDRSYEQYF
few	TRBV2	TRBJ1-5	CASRNRGGNQPQHF
-	TRBV6-1	TRBJ2-7	CASKEGKRYEQYF
-	TRBV6-4	TRBJ1-1	CASSSQGSTEAFF
-	TRBV28	TRBJ1-5	CASSFSGVNNQPQHF
-	TRBV5-5	TRBJ1-1	CASSPPALMNTEAFF
-	TRBV5-5	TRBJ1-2	CASSLVTLYGYTF
few	TRBV5-4	TRBJ2-2	CASSLEVPSGELFF
-	TRBV2	TRBJ1-1	CASTLEDTEAFF
-	TRBV5-6	TRBJ2-4	CASSPATFRTKNIQYF
-	TRBV4-3	TRBJ2-2	CASSLYRDGELFF
-	TRBV7-8	TRBJ2-1	CASSLVVALSYNEQFF
-	TRBV6-4	TRBJ1-1	CASKRDTSNTEAFF
-	TRBV4-1	TRBJ2-1	CASSQISSYNEQFF
once	TRBV7-2	TRBJ2-3	CASSSPAVATPFF
once	TRBV6-5	TRBJ1-2	CASSYSGVGDGYTF
-	TRBV7-2	TRBJ2-1	CASSTRTSGRGYNEQFF
-	TRBV27	TRBJ2-1	CASSLIPRGLAGYNEQFF
-	TRBV7-8	TRBJ2-2	CASSPRGAGGSGRTGELFF
-	TRBV29-1	TRBJ1-2	CSVGGTGGAYGYTF
-	TRBV5-5	TRBJ1-2	CASSTTAGNYGYTF
few	TRBV5-8	TRBJ2-7	CASSLAPGEMTYEQYF
few	TRBV2	TRBJ1-4	CASSETGVLPRPNEKLFF
-	TRBV10-3	TRBJ2-7	CAIMGTGHNSYEQYF
few	TRBV29-1	TRBJ1-1	CSVEWGSTEAFF
-	TRBV4-1	TRBJ2-4	CASSQVVGGSPKNIQYF
-	TRBV7-2	TRBJ2-1	CASSLGPYNEQFF
-	TRBV6-1	TRBJ1-1	CASSEGWDMNTEAFF
-	TRBV2	TRBJ1-4	CATCRRGIEKLFF
-	TRBV10-3	TRBJ2-2	CAIRPGPNTGELFF
-	TRBV6-5	TRBJ1-2	CASSSLKGGYTF
-	TRBV5-1	TRBJ2-6	CASGDQVGANVLTF